The rows below give T cell receptor beta chains drawn from one sample of a study of vaccination and CD4 T cells after COVID-19. These receptors' targets are unknown. TCRdb called the PCR reads again in MiXCR, with one record for every CDR3 protein. Altogether more than 10,000 distinct CDR3 sequences are present, about three fifths being singletons, with the ten largest covering about 18%. Here the sequenced sample was cultured CD4+ T cells from blood, taken after SARS-CoV-2 vaccination. The receptor source for this set is a human donor with COVID-19. CDR3s include the opening cysteine and the closing phenylalanine or tryptophan. A D gene is named only where the DNA matches it firmly. Clone sizes are given selectively: once, few, many, or a class where the clone is expanded.

cdr3_length j_call v_call clone_size d_call cdr3_aa cdr3_nt
14 TRBJ1-2 TRBV20-1 . . CSAKTTARLYGYTF TGCAGTGCGAAGACGACGGCACGGCTCTATGGCTACACCTTC
16 TRBJ2-7 TRBV24-1 . TRBD1 CATSEGQGVIPYEQYF TGTGCCACCAGTGAAGGACAGGGGGTAATCCCCTACGAGCAGTACTTC
14 TRBJ1-2 TRBV28 . . CASSPGRVYYGYTF TGTGCCAGCAGTCCCGGACGGGTCTACTATGGCTACACCTTC
15 TRBJ2-7 TRBV7-2 . TRBD2 CASTRDSGVTHEQYF TGTGCCAGCACCAGAGATAGCGGGGTTACCCACGAGCAGTACTTC
13 TRBJ1-2 TRBV6-1 few . CASSEARGDGYTF TGTGCCAGCAGTGAAGCCAGGGGAGATGGCTACACCTTC
15 TRBJ1-6 TRBV7-6 . TRBD1 CASSPLATGDSPLHF TGTGCCAGCAGCCCCCTAGCGACAGGGGATTCACCCCTCCACTTT
14 TRBJ2-5 TRBV7-2 . . CASSLGARQETQYF TGTGCCAGCAGCTTAGGGGCGCGCCAAGAGACCCAGTACTTC
15 TRBJ1-1 TRBV19 few TRBD1 CASSKDRGLNTEAFF TGTGCCAGTAGTAAGGACAGGGGGTTGAACACTGAAGCTTTCTTT
14 TRBJ2-5 TRBV20-1 . TRBD2 CSAPAGGLQETQYF TGCAGTGCGCCAGCGGGGGGCCTCCAAGAGACCCAGTACTTC
12 TRBJ1-5 TRBV20-1 . . CSVPVGNQPQHF TGCAGTGTACCGGTCGGCAATCAGCCCCAGCATTTT
16 TRBJ1-5 TRBV27 few . CASSFSAAGQNQPQHF TGTGCCAGCAGTTTCTCAGCCGCAGGGCAGAATCAGCCCCAGCATTTT
15 TRBJ1-3 TRBV7-9 . TRBD1 CASSFTTGGGNTIYF TGTGCCAGCAGCTTCACGACAGGGGGAGGAAACACCATATATTTT
16 TRBJ1-5 TRBV7-2 . . CASSFVPGSSNQPQHF TGTGCCAGCAGCTTTGTACCGGGTTCGTCCAATCAGCCCCAGCATTTT
14 TRBJ2-5 TRBV18 . TRBD2 CASSPRRGEETQYF TGTGCCAGCTCACCACGGCGGGGGGAAGAGACCCAGTACTTC
16 TRBJ2-2 TRBV6-1 . TRBD1 CASELTGTGFTGELFF TGTGCCAGCGAGCTTACCGGGACAGGGTTCACCGGGGAGCTGTTTTTT
18 TRBJ2-1 TRBV20-1 large . CSARDSGSSPTSYNEQFF TGCAGTGCTAGAGATTCGGGCAGTTCCCCGACCTCCTACAATGAGCAGTTCTTC
15 TRBJ1-5 TRBV20-1 . TRBD1 CSARDPSGGWQPQHF TGCAGTGCTAGAGATCCATCAGGGGGCTGGCAGCCCCAGCATTTT
14 TRBJ2-4 TRBV19 few . CASSILGTKNIQYF TGTGCCAGTAGTATTTTGGGGACCAAAAACATTCAGTACTTC
11 TRBJ2-5 TRBV18 few . CASSFQETQYF TGTGCCAGCTCATTTCAAGAGACCCAGTACTTC
14 TRBJ1-1 TRBV2 . . CASSARPFPTEAFF TGTGCCAGCAGTGCGAGGCCATTCCCAACTGAAGCTTTCTTT
14 TRBJ1-4 TRBV20-1 . TRBD1 CSASSDRGLEKLFF TGCAGTGCAAGCTCGGACAGGGGGCTCGAAAAACTGTTTTTT
12 TRBJ2-5 TRBV19 . . CASSVTQETQYF TGTGCCAGTAGTGTTACGCAAGAGACCCAGTACTTC
17 TRBJ2-5 TRBV6-2/TRBV6-3 . . CASSYPRGRGNQETQYF TGTGCCAGCAGTTACCCCAGGGGGCGGGGGAACCAAGAGACCCAGTACTTC
14 TRBJ1-5 TRBV6-2/TRBV6-3 few . CASSYSGGVQPQHF TGTGCCAGCAGTTACTCCGGGGGAGTTCAGCCCCAGCATTTT